Below are 12 T cell receptor beta chains sequenced from a single sample in a study of T cell responses to AZD1222 COVID-19 vaccine. Here immunoSEQ multiplex PCR was the method, and the copy in TCRdb shows in-frame clones only, minus some. This sample yields 150,000 to 200,000 clones, of which roughly 90% are seen a single time; 2.6% belongs to the top ten. This sample comprised peripheral blood, obtained on day 0 of AZD1222 vaccination. Receptors were obtained from an adult in good health.

This chain connects TRBV30 to TRBJ2-7; D gene uncertain. The CDR3 loop spans 14 amino acids. Trimming shortened V by 2 bases and J by 0 bases, and 11 bases separated the two germline ends. The V gene's germline CDR1 is GTSNPN and CDR2 SVGIG (reference sequence). CDR3 DNA: TGTGCCTGGAGTACCCTGGTCCTCTCCTACGAGCAGTACTTC. The encoded protein is CAWSTLVLSYEQYF.

This sequence joins TRBV5-6 and TRBJ1-2; D uncertain. V lost 3 bases and J lost 8, with 14 bases in between. The CDR3 extends over 13 amino acids. Germline CDR1 is SGHDT and CDR2 is YYEEEE. This CDR3 reads CASSSLLAGGYTF. The CDR3 nucleotides are TGTGCCAGCAGCTCCCTATTGGCTGGGGGCTACACCTTC.

This CDR3 reads CASSLESAGGRNEQFF. The CDR3 DNA reads TGCGCCAGCAGCTTGGAGTCAGCGGGAGGGCGCAATGAGCAGTTCTTC. This chain uses TRBV5-1 with TRBJ2-1, with 10 bases that match TRBD2. CDR1 and CDR2 (germline): SGHRS, YFSETQ. The CDR3 runs 16 residues. The J segment lost 6 bases and the V segment lost 0 bases, leaving 6 bases of the junction unmatched.

The count of this clone is one. CDR3 bases: TGTGCCAGCAGCCAGAGACAGGGATCAGGAGCTTTCTTT. Residues: CASSQRQGSGAFF. J is TRBJ1-1 and V is TRBV3-1 (or the pseudogene TRBV3-2); 7 nucleotides match TRBD1. The V gene end was trimmed by 3 bases and the J gene end by 10 bases; junction bases not matched to a gene: 8. Germline lookup yields CDR1 LGHDT and CDR2 YNNKEL (reference sequence). The CDR3 runs to 13 residues.

The chain carries TRBV7-2 and TRBJ1-6; 7 bases align to TRBD1. Germline CDR1 and CDR2: SGHTA and FQGNSA. V lost 4 bases and J lost 7; bases outside the gene matches: 4. The CDR3 runs to 14 residues. CDR3 amino acids: CASSSTGRNSPLHF. CDR3 DNA sequence: TGTGCCAGCAGCTCGACAGGGCGAAATTCACCCCTCCACTTT.

This chain connects TRBV6-5 to TRBJ1-1, with 7 bases aligning to TRBD1. Germline CDR1 and CDR2: MNHEY and SVGAGI. The CDR3 consists of 14 residues. After removal of 6 bases from V and 0 bases from J, the junction contained 4 bases not matched to a gene. CDR3 coding DNA: TGTGCCAGCAGCCACGGACAGGTGAACACTGAAGCTTTCTTT. Translated: CASSHGQVNTEAFF.

The chain uses TRBV5-5 and TRBJ1-5; D remains unclear. The V end was cut by 5 bases, the J end by 6 bases, with 18 bases between. The CDR3 sequence is 15 residues long. Germline V gene data show CDR1 as SGHKS and CDR2 as YYEKEE (reference sequence). The CDR3 sequence: CASSVGGGLSQPQHF. CDR3 DNA: TGTGCCAGCAGTGTGGGTGGAGGGCTAAGTCAGCCCCAGCATTTT.

The V gene is TRBV18, the J gene TRBJ1-5; possibly TRBD1 for D (6 bases). The ends were cut back, 3 bases at V and 2 bases at J, with 8 bases in the middle. Per the germline V gene, CDR1 is KGHSH and CDR2 is LQKENI. The CDR3 contains 14 residues. The CDR3 here is CASSPRQGNQPQHF. The CDR3 DNA reads TGTGCCAGCTCACCGAGACAGGGCAATCAGCCCCAGCATTTT.

This chain connects TRBV27 to TRBJ2-7; tentatively, D is TRBD2 (6 bases). V was shortened by 0 bases and J by 7 bases, with 13 bases between the two germline ends. Germline CDR1 is MNHEY and CDR2 is SMNVEV (reference sequence). The CDR3 contains 14 residues. The CDR3 loop is CASSLSRVAGEQYF. The CDR3 nucleotides are TGTGCCAGCAGTTTATCGCGGGTTGCGGGGGAGCAGTACTTC.

V is TRBV3-1 (or the pseudogene TRBV3-2) and J is TRBJ2-6, with D hard to call. Deletions cut 8 bases from V and 0 bases from J, with 8 bases between. This CDR3 region has 14 residues. Germline-derived CDR1 and CDR2 are LGHDT and YNNKEL (reference sequence). In DNA, the CDR3 is TGTGCCAGCGCCCTCGCCTCTGGGGCCAACGTCCTGACTTTC. Its protein is CASALASGANVLTF.

V is TRBV24-1 and J is TRBJ2-1; D not certain. This CDR3 contains 13 residues. V was trimmed by 9 bases and J by 3 bases, leaving 11 bases between them. Per germline, CDR1 KGHDR and CDR2 SFDVKD. The CDR3 nucleotides are TGTGCCACCCAGCGTGATGACTACAATGAGCAGTTCTTC. This translates into CATQRDDYNEQFF.

The gene calls are TRBV5-6 and TRBJ1-5; weak D call: TRBD1 (5 bases). Trimming took 2 bases from V and 7 from J, leaving 16 bases between them. This CDR3 spans 15 amino acids. CDR1 SGHDT and CDR2 YYEEEE come from the germline V gene. The CDR3 spells CASSFLGSGPQPQHF. As DNA, the CDR3 is TGTGCCAGCAGCTTCCTCGGGTCAGGGCCGCAGCCCCAGCATTTT. Looking up the rest from reference TRBV5-6 and TRBJ1-5 gives the full variable domain: DAGVTQSPTHLIKTRGQQVTLRCSPKSGHDTVSWYQQALGQGPQFIFQYYEEEERQRGNFPDRFSGHQFPNYSSELNVNALLLGDSALYLCASSFLGSGPQPQHFGDGTRLSIL.